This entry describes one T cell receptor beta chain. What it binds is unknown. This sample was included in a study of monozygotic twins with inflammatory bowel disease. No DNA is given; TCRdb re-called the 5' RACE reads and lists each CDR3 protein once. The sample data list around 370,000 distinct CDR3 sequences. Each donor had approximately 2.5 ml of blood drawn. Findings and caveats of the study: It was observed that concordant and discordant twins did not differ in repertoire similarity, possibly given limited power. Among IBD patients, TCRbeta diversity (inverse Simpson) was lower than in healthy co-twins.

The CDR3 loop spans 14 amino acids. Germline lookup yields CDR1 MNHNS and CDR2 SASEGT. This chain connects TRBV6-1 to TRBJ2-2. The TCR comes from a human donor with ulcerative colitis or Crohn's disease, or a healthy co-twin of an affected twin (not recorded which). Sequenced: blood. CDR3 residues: CASSENINTGELFF.